These 21 T cell receptor beta chains were all obtained from the same sample, sequenced in a study of blood T cell repertoires in COVID-19. Repertoires were generated with immunoSEQ multiplex PCR, while TCRdb's copy carries only in-frame clones and drops some. The sample yields roughly 75,000 clones, around nine tenths seen once. Sequenced: peripheral blood. The receptors were sampled from a human donor in a cohort sampled during active COVID-19.

The chain employs TRBV7-8 and TRBJ1-5; D is unclear. Germline CDR1 SGHVS, CDR2 FQNEAQ. V was clipped by 3 bases and J by 6 bases, with 12 bases between them. This CDR3 is 14 amino acids long. CDR3 sequence reads: CASSLITYGQPQHF. CDR3 in DNA: TGTGCCAGCAGCTTGATAACTTACGGTCAGCCCCAGCATTTT.

This clone occurred a few times. The V call is TRBV7-2, the J call TRBJ2-2; possible D gene TRBD1, 5 bases. From germline, CDR1 is SGHTA and CDR2 FQGNSA. V was shortened by 2 bases and J by 4 bases, with 17 bases between the two germline ends. CDR3 length: 17 residues. The chain's CDR3 is CASSLFHAGSGTGELFF. The CDR3 DNA follows: TGTGCCAGCAGCTTATTCCACGCAGGGTCGGGCACCGGGGAGCTGTTTTTT.

CDR3 in amino acids: CASSPQTTYEQYF. CDR3 sequence (DNA): TGTGCCAGCAGCCCACAAACGACCTACGAGCAGTACTTC. The V and J genes are TRBV7-9 and TRBJ2-7, with D unresolved. From germline, CDR1 is SEHNR and CDR2 FQNEAQ (reference sequence). Between the trimmed V and J ends, which lost 5 bases and 2 bases, there was a span of 10 bases. The CDR3 covers 13 residues.

The V gene is TRBV5-4, the J gene TRBJ2-1, with D possibly being TRBD1 (6 bases). The CDR3 is 15 residues long. CDR1 SGHNT and CDR2 YYREEE come from the germline V gene (reference sequence). V dropped 0 bases and J dropped 4 bases, with 11 bases sitting between them. CDR3 in DNA: TGTGCCAGCAGCTTGGGGACAGTGGGATACAATGAGCAGTTCTTC. Amino acid sequence: CASSLGTVGYNEQFF.

The V call is TRBV11-2, the J call TRBJ2-5; TRBD2 agrees at 12 bases. V trimming: 2 bases; J trimming: 4 bases; junction bases outside the gene matches: 2. The CDR3 covers 15 residues. The germline V gene has CDR1 SGHAT and CDR2 FQNNGV. DNA for the CDR3: TGTGCCAGCAGCTTACCGGGACTAGCGGGAGAGACCCAGTACTTC. This sequence encodes CASSLPGLAGETQYF. Using reference TRBV11-2 and TRBJ2-5 for the parts outside the CDR3, the full variable domain is EAGVAQSPRYKIIEKRQSVAFWCNPISGHATLYWYQQILGQGPKLLIQFQNNGVVDDSQLPKDRFSAERLKGVDSTLKIQPAKLEDSAVYLCASSLPGLAGETQYFGPGTRLLVL.

CDR3 nucleotide sequence: TGTGCCAGCGGACAGCGAGAGACCCAGTACTTC. It specifies CASGQRETQYF. The J gene is TRBJ2-5, the V gene TRBV19; weak D call: TRBD1 (6 bases). The CDR3 is 11 amino acids. V lost 9 bases and J 4 bases, leaving 9 bases between the germline ends. Per germline, CDR1 LNHDA and CDR2 SQIVND (reference sequence).

The V gene is TRBV11-2, the J gene TRBJ1-3; no definite D call. The CDR3 extends over 15 amino acids. From germline, CDR1 is SGHAT and CDR2 FQNNGV. The ends were cut back, 4 bases at V and 0 bases at J, with 10 bases in the middle. The CDR3 coding sequence is TGTGCCAGCAGCTCGCTATGGGCCTCTGGAAACACCATATATTTT. Its protein product is CASSSLWASGNTIYF.

The chain uses TRBV27 and TRBJ2-7; TRBD2 aligns across 13 bases. Germline lookup yields CDR1 MNHEY and CDR2 SMNVEV (reference sequence). This CDR3 is 18 amino acids long. The V segment lost 4 bases and the J segment 0 bases; nucleotides outside the gene matches: 9. CDR3: CASSSTGTSGAFSYEQYF. The CDR3 nucleotides read TGTGCCAGCAGTTCGACCGGGACTAGCGGGGCCTTCTCCTACGAGCAGTACTTC.

The chain uses TRBV6-1 and TRBJ1-1; 8 nucleotides align to TRBD1. V lost 2 bases, J lost 11 bases, and 7 bases stayed unmatched. The CDR3 loop spans 13 amino acids. Per the germline V gene, CDR1 is MNHNS and CDR2 is SASEGT. The CDR3 sequence: CASSERGQGKAFF. DNA of the CDR3: TGTGCCAGCAGTGAACGCGGACAGGGTAAGGCTTTCTTT.

This clone has only one observation. V is TRBV10-3 and J is TRBJ2-3, with 7 bases identical to TRBD1. CDR1 and CDR2 (germline): ENHRY, SYGVKD. The CDR3 contains 14 residues. The V and J ends lost 8 bases and 0 bases, in that order; junction bases with no gene match: 5. CDR3 sequence reads: CAIRDRTSTDTQYF. In DNA, the CDR3 is TGTGCCATCCGGGACAGAACTAGCACAGATACGCAGTATTTT.

The J gene is TRBJ2-5, the V gene TRBV5-4, with TRBD2 as a possible D gene (5 bases). CDR3 length: 16 residues. Trimming left V 5 bases short and J 2 bases short, with 19 bases between. From germline, CDR1 is SGHNT and CDR2 YYREEE (reference sequence). The CDR3 region is CASSSSIVGVQETQYF. The CDR3 nucleotides are TGTGCCAGCAGTTCGAGCATCGTCGGGGTACAAGAGACCCAGTACTTC.

The rearrangement links TRBV19 to TRBJ1-1; D not certain. This CDR3 has 12 residues. Trimming pared 6 bases from V and 11 bases from J, leaving 16 bases between. Per germline, CDR1 LNHDA and CDR2 SQIVND (reference sequence). CDR3 protein: CASRTLTTGAFF. The CDR3 nucleotides are TGTGCCAGTAGAACACTAACTACCGGGGCTTTCTTT.

The rearrangement joins TRBV2 to TRBJ1-6; 7 nucleotides agree with TRBD1. CDR3 length: 13 residues. V gave up 8 bases and J gave up 7 bases; unmatched junction bases: 5. Germline V gene data show CDR1 as SNHLY and CDR2 as FYNNEI. CDR3 sequence (DNA): TGTGCCAGCGCCGGGACAGTGAATTCACCCCTCCACTTT. It codes for CASAGTVNSPLHF.

This chain uses TRBV10-2 with TRBJ2-6, with a tentative D call TRBD1 (6 bases). V was shortened by 8 bases and J by 2 bases, with 16 bases between the two germline ends. Germline V gene data show CDR1 as WSHSY and CDR2 as SAAADI. The CDR3 runs to 16 residues. The chain's CDR3 is CASATQGIAGANVLTF. As DNA, the CDR3 is TGCGCCAGCGCCACTCAGGGGATTGCTGGGGCCAACGTCCTGACTTTC.

The rearrangement uses TRBV5-6 and TRBJ1-5, with unresolved D. Trimming removed 2 bases from V and 1 base from J, with 7 bases in between. The CDR3 runs to 14 residues. Per germline, CDR1 SGHDT and CDR2 YYEEEE. For the CDR3, the DNA is TGTGCCAGCAGCTTAACTACCAGCAATCAGCCCCAGCATTTT. Translating gives CASSLTTSNQPQHF.

The rearrangement uses TRBV30 and TRBJ2-1, with a possible D match to TRBD1 (6 bases). Germline V lookup: CDR1 GTSNPN, CDR2 SVGIG (reference sequence). The CDR3 runs 13 residues. V lost 3 bases and J 3 bases, leaving 9 bases between the germline ends. The CDR3 sequence is CAWSGQNYNEQFF. CDR3 in DNA: TGTGCCTGGAGCGGACAGAACTACAATGAGCAGTTCTTC.

V is TRBV6-6 and J is TRBJ2-7; 8 bases align to TRBD1. J gave up 3 bases and V 2 bases, and 6 bases lay outside the gene matches. The CDR3 is 15 residues long. Germline V gives CDR1 MNHNY, CDR2 SVGAGI (reference sequence). CDR3 protein: CASSYTGTGHYEQYF. The CDR3 DNA is TGTGCCAGCAGTTACACCGGGACAGGACACTACGAGCAGTACTTC.

J is TRBJ1-2 and V is TRBV7-9; D unresolved. V shed 1 base and J shed 4 bases, with 7 bases lying between them. The germline V gene encodes CDR1 SEHNR and CDR2 FQNEAQ (reference sequence). The CDR3 is 13 amino acids. The CDR3 sequence is CASSLGGVYGYTF. The DNA for the CDR3 is TGTGCCAGCAGCTTAGGAGGTGTCTATGGCTACACCTTC.

The CDR3 DNA reads TGTGCCTGGAGCTATGGCGGGGGGGTCGGAGATACGCAGTATTTT. Amino acids: CAWSYGGGVGDTQYF. V usage is TRBV30 and J usage is TRBJ2-3, with 9 nucleotides matching TRBD2. Germline V gives CDR1 GTSNPN, CDR2 SVGIG (reference sequence). The CDR3 spans 15 residues. V trimming: 3 bases; J trimming: 5 bases; junction bases outside the gene matches: 9.

The rearrangement joins TRBV9 to TRBJ2-5, with TRBD1 identical over 7 bases. V was pared by 4 bases and J by 1 base, with 10 bases of the junction left unmatched. This CDR3 is 16 amino acids long. Germline V gene lookup returns CDR1 SGDLS and CDR2 YYNGEE. This CDR3 is CASSLQGQRGQETQYF. The DNA of the CDR3 is TGTGCCAGCAGCCTACAGGGGCAAAGGGGCCAAGAGACCCAGTACTTC.

The genes are TRBV19 and TRBJ1-2; 9 nucleotides match TRBD1. The germline gives CDR1 LNHDA, CDR2 SQIVND (reference sequence). The CDR3 length is 13 residues. Germline trimming cut 9 bases from V and 4 bases from J; bases unmatched to any gene: 6. The CDR3 DNA reads as TGTGCCAGCCGGGACAGGGACCTCTATGGCTACACCTTC. Protein sequence: CASRDRDLYGYTF.